The clone carrying this T cell receptor beta chain has just a few counts. The target antigen is unknown. The record originates from a study of beta chain features in type 1 diabetes. Findings and limits, study-wide: In every one of the four CD4+ subsets, TCRB CDR3s were moderately but significantly shorter in Type 1 diabetes patients.

Reverse transcribing all isolated RNA meant expressed TCRB transcripts were sequenced. Using immunoSEQ multiplex PCR, the repertoire was profiled, and TCRdb retains in-frame clones only, with some absent. The sample has around 260,000 clones; roughly 20% are singletons. Germline V gives CDR1 SGHTA, CDR2 FQGNSA. The CDR3 has 16 amino acids. Between the trimmed V and J ends, which lost 1 base and 7 bases, there was a span of 17 bases. The receptor was derived from a woman aged 40 to 50 with type 1 diabetes. Sample: naive CD4+ T cells from blood. V gene TRBV7-2 combines with J gene TRBJ1-5; tentatively, D is TRBD1 (6 bases). The chain's CDR3 is CASSLVLGATEQPQHF. CDR3 DNA: TGTGCCAGCAGCTTAGTTTTGGGGGCGACGGAGCAGCCCCAGCATTTT.